This is a list of T cell receptor beta chains from one sample in a study of T cell changes during pregnancy in multiple sclerosis. Sequencing used immunoSEQ multiplex PCR; TCRdb keeps in-frame clones, though not all of them. Of some 54,000 clones in the sample, around 93% were seen once. The source material was peripheral blood, sampled after pregnancy. Receptors originate from a female donor with multiple sclerosis, enrolled in a pregnancy study. The CDR3 runs from the conserved cysteine through the conserved F or W. D genes are given only for firm matches. For some rows the clone size is stated as once, few or many, or as a class when expanded; others skip it.

size	length	J	D	V	CDR3	DNA
.	15	TRBJ2-1	TRBD1	TRBV27	CASSSQGASYNEQFF	TGTGCCAGCAGTTCACAGGGGGCTTCCTACAATGAGCAGTTCTTC
.	13	TRBJ2-3	.	TRBV6-4	CASSDSASDTQYF	TGTGCCAGCAGTGACTCGGCATCAGATACGCAGTATTTT
.	14	TRBJ2-3	.	TRBV4-3	CASSQGVLADTQYF	TGCGCCAGCAGCCAAGGAGTTCTCGCGGATACGCAGTATTTT
.	15	TRBJ1-4	.	TRBV19	CASSIGTPINEKLFF	TGTGCCAGTAGTATAGGGACACCGATTAATGAAAAACTGTTTTTT
.	15	TRBJ1-4	.	TRBV10-3	CAISESGGPNEKLFF	TGTGCCATCAGTGAGTCGGGGGGACCTAATGAAAAACTGTTTTTT
.	16	TRBJ2-5	.	TRBV18	CASSPSRGAVQETQYF	TGTGCCAGCTCACCAAGTAGGGGCGCAGTCCAAGAGACCCAGTACTTC
few	13	TRBJ1-1	.	TRBV7-6	CASSLGGVTEAFF	TGTGCCAGCAGCTTAGGGGGGGTCACTGAAGCTTTCTTT
once	16	TRBJ2-1	TRBD2	TRBV9	CASSVGLAGGDNEQFF	TGTGCCAGCAGCGTAGGTCTAGCGGGAGGGGACAATGAGCAGTTCTTC
.	14	TRBJ2-3	.	TRBV7-6	CASSLAGGTDTQYF	TGTGCCAGCAGCTTAGCGGGAGGCACAGATACGCAGTATTTT
.	15	TRBJ2-7	TRBD2	TRBV19	CASSPGTSGDYEQYF	TGTGCCAGTAGTCCCGGGACTAGCGGGGACTACGAGCAGTACTTC
.	14	TRBJ2-7	TRBD2	TRBV30	CAWTGTSEYYEQYF	TGTGCCTGGACCGGGACTAGCGAATACTACGAGCAGTACTTC
.	15	TRBJ2-1	TRBD2	TRBV28	CASSFSSGRRNEQFF	TGTGCCAGCAGTTTCTCTAGCGGGAGGAGGAATGAGCAGTTCTTC
.	12	TRBJ1-3	.	TRBV6-5	CASTNSGNTIYF	TGTGCCAGCACCAACTCTGGAAACACCATATATTTT
.	16	TRBJ2-1	TRBD2	TRBV4-3	CASSRQTSGSYNEQFF	TGCGCCAGCAGCCGCCAGACTAGCGGCTCCTACAATGAGCAGTTCTTC
.	14	TRBJ1-5	.	TRBV28	CASSFADLDQPQHF	TGTGCCAGCAGTTTCGCGGACTTGGATCAGCCCCAGCATTTT
.	13	TRBJ2-1	.	TRBV11-3	CASSLMGGNEQFF	TGTGCCAGCAGCCTTATGGGGGGCAATGAGCAGTTCTTC
.	13	TRBJ2-5	.	TRBV25-1	CASSERYQETQYF	TGTGCCAGCAGTGAACGGTATCAAGAGACCCAGTACTTC
.	16	TRBJ2-1	TRBD2	TRBV10-3	CAITTTSGSSYNEQFF	TGTGCCATCACCACGACTAGCGGGAGCTCCTACAATGAGCAGTTCTTC
.	14	TRBJ2-1	TRBD2	TRBV14	CASGIAGENNEQFF	TGTGCCAGCGGGATAGCGGGAGAAAACAATGAGCAGTTCTTC
.	11	TRBJ2-5	.	TRBV20-1	CSVFPGETQYF	TGCAGTGTTTTTCCGGGAGAGACCCAGTACTTC
.	14	TRBJ1-2	TRBD1	TRBV5-4	CASSLTGGLDGYTF	TGTGCCAGCAGCTTGACAGGGGGGTTGGATGGCTACACCTTC
.	15	TRBJ1-3	TRBD1	TRBV5-5	CASSLDTGAGNTIYF	TGTGCCAGCAGCTTGGATACAGGGGCGGGAAACACCATATATTTT
.	17	TRBJ2-5	.	TRBV11-3	CASSLTLRGSDQETQYF	TGTGCCAGCAGCTTAACCCTTAGGGGTTCCGACCAAGAGACCCAGTACTTC
.	17	TRBJ2-3	TRBD2	TRBV27	CASSAGTSGGSTDTQYF	TGTGCCAGCAGCGCGGGGACTAGCGGGGGGAGCACAGATACGCAGTATTTT
.	14	TRBJ2-5	.	TRBV21-1	CAPGRFKGGETQYF	TGTGCCCCAGGGCGGTTCAAGGGTGGGGAGACCCAGTACTTC
.	16	TRBJ2-3	TRBD1	TRBV28	CASSPFGQGEVDTQYF	TGTGCCAGCAGTCCGTTCGGACAGGGGGAAGTGGATACGCAGTATTTT
.	13	TRBJ2-3	.	TRBV4-1	CASSQVVTDTQYF	TGCGCCAGCAGCCAAGTAGTTACAGATACGCAGTATTTT
.	16	TRBJ2-1	TRBD2	TRBV10-3	CAISEPTSGRVDEQFF	TGTGCCATCAGTGAACCTACTAGCGGGAGAGTCGATGAGCAGTTCTTC
.	15	TRBJ1-6	TRBD1	TRBV6-5	CASSYSNRGKSPLHF	TGTGCCAGCAGTTACTCAAACAGGGGTAAATCACCCCTCCACTTT
.	15	TRBJ2-5	TRBD1	TRBV11-2	CASSFQTGKFETQYF	TGTGCCAGCAGCTTCCAGACAGGGAAATTTGAGACCCAGTACTTC
.	19	TRBJ2-7	TRBD2	TRBV4-3	CASSQVSPGTSVYSYEQYF	TGCGCCAGCAGCCAGGTTTCACCCGGGACTAGCGTCTACTCCTACGAGCAGTACTTC
.	12	TRBJ1-4	.	TRBV5-1	CASRETGEKLFF	TGCGCCAGCCGAGAAACGGGGGAAAAACTGTTTTTT
.	15	TRBJ2-3	TRBD2	TRBV5-6	CASSSPSGRSDTQYF	TGTGCCAGCAGCTCCCCGAGCGGGAGGTCAGATACGCAGTATTTT
once	18	TRBJ2-7	TRBD2	TRBV7-2	CASSSGSSGEAQRYEQYF	TGTGCCAGCAGCTCAGGCAGTAGCGGGGAGGCCCAACGCTACGAGCAGTACTTC
.	14	TRBJ1-1	.	TRBV10-1	CATARVLAGTEAFF	TGCGCCACCGCTAGAGTCTTAGCGGGCACTGAAGCTTTCTTT
.	16	TRBJ1-4	TRBD1	TRBV2	CARKGQGWDSDEKLFF	TGTGCCAGAAAGGGACAGGGCTGGGATAGCGATGAAAAACTGTTTTTT
.	17	TRBJ1-1	TRBD1	TRBV28	CASSQTVLTGPNTEAFF	TGTGCCAGCAGTCAGACTGTCTTGACAGGGCCAAACACTGAAGCTTTCTTT
.	16	TRBJ2-7	TRBD2	TRBV9	CASSIAGDSGAYEQYF	TGTGCCAGCAGCATTGCGGGAGACTCGGGGGCCTACGAGCAGTACTTC
.	17	TRBJ2-2	TRBD1	TRBV5-4	CASSSGRQGLNTGELFF	TGTGCCAGCAGCTCCGGCCGACAGGGCTTAAACACCGGGGAGCTGTTTTTT
once	15	TRBJ1-1	.	TRBV30	CAWSKGTKMNTEAFF	TGTGCCTGGAGTAAGGGGACAAAAATGAACACTGAAGCTTTCTTT
.	13	TRBJ2-3	.	TRBV19	CASSTGITDTQYF	TGTGCCAGTAGTACAGGTATCACAGATACGCAGTATTTT
.	14	TRBJ1-2	TRBD1	TRBV6-1	CASSGQGVDYGYTF	TGTGCCAGCAGCGGACAGGGAGTGGACTATGGCTACACCTTC
.	13	TRBJ2-7	.	TRBV7-8	CASSLGGLGEQYF	TGTGCCAGCAGCTTAGGGGGACTGGGGGAGCAGTACTTC
.	14	TRBJ2-3	TRBD2	TRBV30	CAWTSGSGTDTQYF	TGTGCCTGGACTAGCGGGAGTGGCACAGATACGCAGTATTTT
.	16	TRBJ2-1	TRBD2	TRBV19	CASSIGSSGRGDEQFF	TGTGCCAGTAGTATAGGTTCTAGCGGGAGAGGGGATGAGCAGTTCTTC
.	13	TRBJ2-7	TRBD2	TRBV5-6	CASGGGAFYEQYF	TGTGCCAGCGGCGGGGGGGCGTTCTACGAGCAGTACTTC
.	18	TRBJ1-5	.	TRBV7-7	CASSSIQSTGPSNQPQHF	TGTGCTAGCAGTTCCATTCAGTCGACAGGACCTAGCAATCAGCCCCAGCATTTT
.	14	TRBJ2-7	TRBD1	TRBV7-2	CASSSRTGDYEQYF	TGTGCCAGCAGCTCCCGGACAGGGGACTACGAGCAGTACTTC
.	15	TRBJ2-7	TRBD2	TRBV7-2	CASSTGLAALYEQYF	TGTGCCAGCAGCACGGGACTAGCGGCCCTCTACGAGCAGTACTTC
.	15	TRBJ2-5	.	TRBV7-3	CASSARDGSGETQYF	TGTGCCAGCAGCGCAAGAGACGGGTCCGGAGAGACCCAGTACTTC
.	15	TRBJ1-4	TRBD1	TRBV7-9	CASSPPGQGDEKLFF	TGTGCCAGCAGCCCCCCGGGACAGGGTGATGAAAAACTGTTTTTT
.	14	TRBJ2-6	.	TRBV29-1	CSVRSGAGANVLTF	TGCAGCGTTAGGTCGGGGGCTGGGGCCAACGTCCTGACTTTC
.	15	TRBJ2-1	TRBD2	TRBV7-9	CASISSGAAYNEQFF	TGTGCCAGCATCTCTAGCGGGGCAGCCTACAATGAGCAGTTCTTC
.	15	TRBJ2-1	.	TRBV28	CASSQRTGYPNEQFF	TGTGCCAGCAGTCAGCGGACGGGCTACCCCAATGAGCAGTTCTTC
few	18	TRBJ2-4	TRBD2	TRBV13	CASSLRTSGSYAKNIQYF	TGTGCCAGCAGCTTAAGGACTAGCGGGAGTTATGCCAAAAACATTCAGTACTTC
.	16	TRBJ2-5	.	TRBV19	CASSIQGSARIETQYF	TGTGCCAGTAGTATCCAGGGTTCGGCCAGGATAGAGACCCAGTACTTC
.	15	TRBJ2-1	.	TRBV6-1	CASSDRASSYNEQFF	TGTGCCAGCAGTGACAGGGCCTCTTCCTACAATGAGCAGTTCTTC
.	15	TRBJ2-1	TRBD2	TRBV28	CASSFWREAYNEQFF	TGTGCCAGCAGTTTTTGGCGGGAGGCCTACAATGAGCAGTTCTTC